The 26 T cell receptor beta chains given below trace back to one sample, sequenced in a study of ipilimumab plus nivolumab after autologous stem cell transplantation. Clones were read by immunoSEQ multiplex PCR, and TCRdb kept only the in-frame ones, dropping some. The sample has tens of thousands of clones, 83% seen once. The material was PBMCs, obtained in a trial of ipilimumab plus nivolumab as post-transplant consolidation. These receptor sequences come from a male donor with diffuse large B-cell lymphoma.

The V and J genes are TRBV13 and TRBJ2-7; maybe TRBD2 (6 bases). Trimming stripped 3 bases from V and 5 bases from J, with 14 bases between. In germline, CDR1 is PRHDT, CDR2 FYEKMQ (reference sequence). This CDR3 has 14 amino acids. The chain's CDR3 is CASSLEGHVHEQYF. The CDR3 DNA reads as TGTGCCAGCAGCTTGGAGGGGCACGTCCACGAGCAGTACTTC.

Written as DNA, the CDR3 is TGTGCCAGCAGCTTGGACGGTGAAAAACTGTTTTTT. The encoded protein is CASSLDGEKLFF. The chain carries TRBV5-8 and TRBJ1-4, with D hard to call. Germline loops: CDR1 SGHTS, CDR2 YDEGEE. The V end was cut by 0 bases, the J end by 7 bases, with 4 bases between. The CDR3 has 12 residues. The full variable domain, rest sourced from reference TRBV5-8 and TRBJ1-4, is EAGVTQSPTHLIKTRGQQATLRCSPISGHTSVYWYQQALGLGLQFLLWYDEGEERNRGNFPPRFSGRQFPNYSSELNVNALELEDSALYLCASSLDGEKLFFGSGTQLSVL.

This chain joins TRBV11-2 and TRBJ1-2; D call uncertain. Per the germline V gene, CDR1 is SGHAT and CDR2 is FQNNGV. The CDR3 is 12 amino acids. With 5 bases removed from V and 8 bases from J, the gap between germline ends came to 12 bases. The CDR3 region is CASSQRTRGYTF. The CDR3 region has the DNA TGTGCCAGCAGCCAAAGAACGAGAGGCTACACCTTC. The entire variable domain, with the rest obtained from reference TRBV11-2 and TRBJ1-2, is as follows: EAGVAQSPRYKIIEKRQSVAFWCNPISGHATLYWYQQILGQGPKLLIQFQNNGVVDDSQLPKDRFSAERLKGVDSTLKIQPAKLEDSAVYLCASSQRTRGYTFGSGTRLTVV.

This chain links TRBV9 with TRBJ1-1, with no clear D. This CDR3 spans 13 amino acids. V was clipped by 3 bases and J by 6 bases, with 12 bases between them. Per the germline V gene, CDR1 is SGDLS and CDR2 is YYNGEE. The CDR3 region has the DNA TGTGCCAGCAGCGGCCGACAAGGCTCTGAAGCTTTCTTT. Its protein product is CASSGRQGSEAFF.

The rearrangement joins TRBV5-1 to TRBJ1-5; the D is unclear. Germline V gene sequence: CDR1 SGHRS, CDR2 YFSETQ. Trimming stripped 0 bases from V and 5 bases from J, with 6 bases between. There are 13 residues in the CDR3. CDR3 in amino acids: CASSLDPYQPQHF. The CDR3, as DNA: TGCGCCAGCAGCTTGGACCCTTATCAGCCCCAGCATTTT.

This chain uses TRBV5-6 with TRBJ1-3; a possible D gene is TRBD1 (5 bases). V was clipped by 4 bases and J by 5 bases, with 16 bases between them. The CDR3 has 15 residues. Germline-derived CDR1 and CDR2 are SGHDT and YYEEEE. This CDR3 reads CASSGPGLARNTIYF. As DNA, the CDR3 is TGTGCCAGCAGCGGACCGGGACTTGCTAGAAACACCATATATTTT.

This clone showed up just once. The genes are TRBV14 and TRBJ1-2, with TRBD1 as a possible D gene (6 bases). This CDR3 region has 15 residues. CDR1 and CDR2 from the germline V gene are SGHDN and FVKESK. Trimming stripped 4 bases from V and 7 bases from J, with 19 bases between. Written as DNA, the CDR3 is TGTGCCAGCAGCCTTCAAGGGACAAAACCTATTGGCTACACCTTC. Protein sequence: CASSLQGTKPIGYTF. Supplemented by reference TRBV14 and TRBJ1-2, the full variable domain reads EAGVTQFPSHSVIEKGQTVTLRCDPISGHDNLYWYRRVMGKEIKFLLHFVKESKQDESGMPNNRFLAERTGGTYSTLKVQPAELEDSGVYFCASSLQGTKPIGYTFGSGTRLTVV.

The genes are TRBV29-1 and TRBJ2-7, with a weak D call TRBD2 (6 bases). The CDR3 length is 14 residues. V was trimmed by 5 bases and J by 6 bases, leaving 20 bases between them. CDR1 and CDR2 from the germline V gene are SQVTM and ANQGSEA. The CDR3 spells CSVSLHPGVSEQYF. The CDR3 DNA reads TGCAGCGTTAGCCTCCACCCGGGGGTTAGCGAGCAGTACTTC.

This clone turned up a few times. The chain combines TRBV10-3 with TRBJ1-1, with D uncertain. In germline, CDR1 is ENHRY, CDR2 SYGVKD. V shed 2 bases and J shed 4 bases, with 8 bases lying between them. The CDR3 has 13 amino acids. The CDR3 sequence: CAISEERSTEAFF. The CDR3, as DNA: TGTGCCATCAGTGAGGAGAGGAGCACTGAAGCTTTCTTT.

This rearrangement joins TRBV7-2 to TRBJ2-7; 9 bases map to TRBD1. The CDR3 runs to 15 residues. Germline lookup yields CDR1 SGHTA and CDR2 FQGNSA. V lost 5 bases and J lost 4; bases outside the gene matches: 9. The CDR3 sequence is CASSHVTGGGYEQYF. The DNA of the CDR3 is TGTGCCAGCAGCCACGTAACAGGGGGCGGATACGAGCAGTACTTC.

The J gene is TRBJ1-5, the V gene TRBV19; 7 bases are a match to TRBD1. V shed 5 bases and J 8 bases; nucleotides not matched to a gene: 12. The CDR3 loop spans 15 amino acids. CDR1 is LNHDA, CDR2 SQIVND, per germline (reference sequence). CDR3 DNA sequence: TGTGCCAGTAGTCCCGCGGACAGGACATTTGAGCCCCAGCATTTT. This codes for CASSPADRTFEPQHF.

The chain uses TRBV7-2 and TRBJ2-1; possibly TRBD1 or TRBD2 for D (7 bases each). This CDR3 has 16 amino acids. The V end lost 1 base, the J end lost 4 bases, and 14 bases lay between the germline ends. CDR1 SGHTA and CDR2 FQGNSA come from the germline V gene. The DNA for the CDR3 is TGTGCCAGCAGCTTAGAGTCAGGGGGGGTATACAATGAGCAGTTCTTC. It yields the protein CASSLESGGVYNEQFF.

CDR3 in amino acids: CASSHHPAGQGSYEQYF. As DNA, the CDR3 is TGTGCCAGCAGTCACCACCCGGCAGGACAGGGCTCCTACGAGCAGTACTTC. The chain combines TRBV27 with TRBJ2-7, with 8 bases identical to TRBD1. Germline loops: CDR1 MNHEY, CDR2 SMNVEV (reference sequence). V dropped 5 bases and J dropped 0; count of bases not matched to a gene: 12. The CDR3 totals 17 residues.

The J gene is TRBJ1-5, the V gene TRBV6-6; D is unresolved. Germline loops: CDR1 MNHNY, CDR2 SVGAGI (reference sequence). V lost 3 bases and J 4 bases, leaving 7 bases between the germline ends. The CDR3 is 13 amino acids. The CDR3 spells CASSYVENQPQHF. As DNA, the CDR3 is TGTGCCAGCAGTTATGTGGAGAATCAGCCCCAGCATTTT.

CDR3 DNA sequence: TGTGCCAGCAGCTCCAGTCCCCGGGGGTATTACGATTCACCCCTCCACTTT. This gives the protein CASSSSPRGYYDSPLHF. This chain connects TRBV7-6 to TRBJ1-6, with D possibly TRBD1 on 5 matching bases. CDR1 is SGHVS and CDR2 is FNYEAQ in the germline V gene. Trimming took 4 bases from V and 8 from J, leaving 21 bases between them. The CDR3 sequence is 17 residues long.

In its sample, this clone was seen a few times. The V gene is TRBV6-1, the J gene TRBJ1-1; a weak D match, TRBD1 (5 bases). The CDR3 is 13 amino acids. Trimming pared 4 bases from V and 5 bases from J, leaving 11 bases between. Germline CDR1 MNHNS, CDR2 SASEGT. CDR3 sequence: CASSGRGETEAFF. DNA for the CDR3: TGTGCCAGCAGTGGTCGGGGGGAGACTGAAGCTTTCTTT.

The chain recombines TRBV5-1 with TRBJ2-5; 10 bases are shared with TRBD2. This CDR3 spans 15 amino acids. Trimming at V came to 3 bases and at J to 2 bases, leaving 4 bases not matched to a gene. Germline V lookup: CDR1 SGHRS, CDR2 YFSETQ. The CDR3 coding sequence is TGCGCCAGCAGCTCAACTAGCGGGGTACAAGAGACCCAGTACTTC. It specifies CASSSTSGVQETQYF.

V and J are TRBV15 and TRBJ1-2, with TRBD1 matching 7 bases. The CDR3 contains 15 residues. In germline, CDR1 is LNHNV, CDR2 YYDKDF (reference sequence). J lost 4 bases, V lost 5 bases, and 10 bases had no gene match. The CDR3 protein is CATSAQTGVGYGYTF. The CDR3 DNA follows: TGTGCCACCAGCGCCCAAACAGGGGTTGGCTATGGCTACACCTTC.

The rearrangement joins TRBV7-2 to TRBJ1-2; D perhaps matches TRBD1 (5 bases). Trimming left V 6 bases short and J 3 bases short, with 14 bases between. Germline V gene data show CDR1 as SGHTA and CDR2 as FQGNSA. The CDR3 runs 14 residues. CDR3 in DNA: TGTGCCAGCAGGGAGGGGTGGACGGACTATGGCTACACCTTC. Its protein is CASREGWTDYGYTF. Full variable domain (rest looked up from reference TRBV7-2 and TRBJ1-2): GAGVSQSPSNKVTEKGKDVELRCDPISGHTALYWYRQSLGQGLEFLIYFQGNSAPDKSGLPSDRFSAERTGGSVSTLTIQRTQQEDSAVYLCASREGWTDYGYTFGSGTRLTVV.

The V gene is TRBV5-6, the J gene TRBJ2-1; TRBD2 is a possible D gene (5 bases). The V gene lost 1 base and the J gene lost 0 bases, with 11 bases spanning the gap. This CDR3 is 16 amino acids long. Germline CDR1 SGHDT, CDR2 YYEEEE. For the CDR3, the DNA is TGTGCCAGCAGCTTGCGCCTGGGGAGCTCCTACAATGAGCAGTTCTTC. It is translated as CASSLRLGSSYNEQFF.

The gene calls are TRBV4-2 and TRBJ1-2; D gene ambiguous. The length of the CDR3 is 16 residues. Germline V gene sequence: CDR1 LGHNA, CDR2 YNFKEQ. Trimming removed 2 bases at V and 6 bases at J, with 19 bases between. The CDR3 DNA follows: TGTGCCAGCAGCCAACAACGCGGACGGGCGGAGGATGGCTACACCTTC. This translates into CASSQQRGRAEDGYTF.

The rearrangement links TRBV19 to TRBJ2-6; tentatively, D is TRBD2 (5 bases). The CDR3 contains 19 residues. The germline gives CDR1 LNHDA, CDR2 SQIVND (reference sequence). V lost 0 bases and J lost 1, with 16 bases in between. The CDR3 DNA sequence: TGTGCCAGTAGTATAGATCCGAGGACCCCGGGGTCTGGGGCCAACGTCCTGACTTTC. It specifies CASSIDPRTPGSGANVLTF.

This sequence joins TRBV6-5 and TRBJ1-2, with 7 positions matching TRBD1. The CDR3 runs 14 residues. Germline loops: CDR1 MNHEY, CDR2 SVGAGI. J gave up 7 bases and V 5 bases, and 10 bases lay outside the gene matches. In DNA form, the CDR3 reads TGTGCCAGCAGTCGACAGGGAGGTGACGGTGGCTACACCTTC. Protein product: CASSRQGGDGGYTF.

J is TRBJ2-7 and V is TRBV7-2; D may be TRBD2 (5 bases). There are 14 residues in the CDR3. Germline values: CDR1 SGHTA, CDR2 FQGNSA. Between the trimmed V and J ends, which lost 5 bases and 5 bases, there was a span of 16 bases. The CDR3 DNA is TGTGCCAGCAGCGCCCGGGTCCAACTAGACGAGCAGTACTTC. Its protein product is CASSARVQLDEQYF.

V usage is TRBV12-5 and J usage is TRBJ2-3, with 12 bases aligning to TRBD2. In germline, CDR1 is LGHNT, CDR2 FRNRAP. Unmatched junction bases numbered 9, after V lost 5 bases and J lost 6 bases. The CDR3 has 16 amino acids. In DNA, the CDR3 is TGTGCTAGTGGTACGCGGACTAGCGGGGAAGGGGATACGCAGTATTTT. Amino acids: CASGTRTSGEGDTQYF.

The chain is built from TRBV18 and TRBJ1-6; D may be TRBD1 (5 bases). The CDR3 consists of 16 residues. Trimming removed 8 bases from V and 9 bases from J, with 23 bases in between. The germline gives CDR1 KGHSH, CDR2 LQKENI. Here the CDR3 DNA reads TGTGCCAGCACTTCAGAACCGGGGACCGGGGGTTCACCCCTCCACTTT. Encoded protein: CASTSEPGTGGSPLHF.